These 15 T cell receptor beta chains were all obtained from the same sample, sequenced in a study of blood T cells in healthy people across ages. A J-beta primer mix and a sample-barcoded 5' primer were used in a second PCR of roughly 6 to 12 cycles. TCRdb recomputed calls from the 5' RACE reads with MiXCR, one row per CDR3 protein. The data contain some 1.6 million distinct CDR3 sequences, around 35% of them singletons. The sample comprised blood. Receptor source: a woman in her twenties or thirties in good health.

The chain recombines TRBV5-1 with TRBJ2-7; 8 bases are a match to TRBD2. Per the germline V gene, CDR1 is SGHRS and CDR2 is YFSETQ. The CDR3 is 19 amino acids. V dropped 2 bases and J dropped 5; count of bases not matched to a gene: 21. CDR3 in amino acids: CASSFDPPGTSGGDHEQYF. The CDR3 region has the DNA TGCGCCAGCAGCTTCGACCCCCCCGGGACTAGTGGGGGGGACCACGAGCAGTACTTC.

V and J are TRBV20-1 and TRBJ1-5, with a possible D match to TRBD1 (5 bases). CDR3 length equals 15 residues. Germline V lookup: CDR1 DFQATT, CDR2 SNEGSKA (reference sequence). Deletions cut 5 bases from V and 1 base from J, with 15 bases between. The CDR3 spells CSAATGTGSNQPQHF. CDR3 nucleotide sequence: TGCAGTGCTGCAACCGGGACGGGGAGCAATCAGCCCCAGCATTTT.

This clonotype was observed many times. This rearrangement joins TRBV7-3 to TRBJ2-3, with TRBD2 as a possible D gene (6 bases). Germline CDR1 and CDR2: SGHTA and FQGTGA. Trimming took 8 bases from V and 2 from J, leaving 11 bases between them. This CDR3 contains 13 residues. The CDR3 nucleotides are TGTGCCAGCTCAAGGGACTTCACAGATACGCAGTATTTT. Translation gives CASSRDFTDTQYF.

The V gene is TRBV5-8, the J gene TRBJ2-5; 9 bases are shared with TRBD2. Germline V CDR1 and CDR2: SGHTS, YDEGEE. The CDR3 covers 16 residues. V shed 2 bases and J 3 bases; nucleotides not matched to a gene: 8. Here the CDR3 DNA reads TGTGCCAGCAGCTTCGGCCTAGCGGGGCGCAAAGAGACCCAGTACTTC. This codes for CASSFGLAGRKETQYF.

This clonotype was observed a few times. The chain has TRBV5-1 and TRBJ2-7, with 10 positions matching TRBD2. Germline assignment: CDR1 SGHRS and CDR2 YFSETQ. The V gene end was trimmed by 3 bases and the J gene end by 0 bases; junction bases not matched to a gene: 15. This CDR3 is built from 19 residues. The CDR3 reads CASSSRGQRTSGYSYEQYF. The CDR3 DNA follows: TGCGCCAGCAGCTCCCGCGGACAGCGGACTAGCGGATACTCCTACGAGCAGTACTTC.

In the case of this clonotype: One end of the junction does not line up with germline, which may come from a read error. V and J are TRBV7-8 and TRBJ2-1; TRBD1 aligns across 7 bases. The CDR3 runs to 14 residues. CDR1 and CDR2 (germline): SGHVS, FQNEAQ. CDR3 in amino acids: CAGSLGGEDNEQFF. CDR3 coding DNA: TGTGCCGGCAGCTTAGGGGGCGAGGACAATGAGCAGTTCTTC.

V gene TRBV11-2 combines with J gene TRBJ2-7, with unresolved D. The last part of the DNA fits TRBJ2-4 better; the J call may be wrong. CDR3 length: 13 residues. Per germline, CDR1 SGHAT and CDR2 FQNNGV. This CDR3 reads CASSRTSSGIQYF. Written as DNA, the CDR3 is TGTGCCAGCAGCCGGACGAGCTCGGGCATTCAGTACTTC.

This clonotype turned up a few times. This chain connects TRBV3-1 to TRBJ2-3; TRBD2 is a possible D gene (6 bases). The length of the CDR3 is 17 residues. V lost 0 bases and J 4 bases, leaving 17 bases between the germline ends. Germline assignment: CDR1 LGHDT and CDR2 YNNKEL (reference sequence). The CDR3 here is CASSQERGRVVSDTQYF. The CDR3 DNA follows: TGTGCCAGCAGCCAAGAGCGGGGCAGGGTAGTATCAGATACGCAGTATTTT.

This clonotype appeared a few times. This chain links TRBV4-1 with TRBJ1-1; D gene uncertain. Germline CDR1 reads MGHRA; CDR2 reads YSYEKL. The CDR3 totals 14 residues. Trimming took 1 base from V and 0 from J, leaving 6 bases between them. Here the CDR3 DNA reads TGCGCCAGCAGCCAAGTGGGGTTGAACACTGAAGCTTTCTTT. It codes for CASSQVGLNTEAFF.

This clonotype was seen ten or more times. The chain links TRBV29-1 to TRBJ2-7; D perhaps matches TRBD1 (6 bases). This CDR3 region has 13 residues. CDR1 and CDR2 (germline): SQVTM, ANQGSEA. V was cut by 5 bases and J by 1 base, with 12 bases left in between. CDR3 sequence (DNA): TGCAGCGTTTTTGCAGGGGATTCCTACGAGCAGTACTTC. Amino acids: CSVFAGDSYEQYF.

V is TRBV3-1 and J is TRBJ1-3; TRBD1 matches 7 bases. The CDR3 is 15 amino acids. J lost 0 bases, V lost 2 bases, and 1 base had no gene match. CDR1 and CDR2 (germline): LGHDT, YNNKEL (reference sequence). CDR3 loop: CASSQWDSSGNTIYF. In DNA form, the CDR3 reads TGTGCCAGCAGCCAATGGGACAGCTCTGGAAACACCATATATTTT.

A few counts support this clonotype. The rearrangement joins TRBV28 to TRBJ2-3; 10 bases are a match to TRBD2. The CDR3 is made up of 16 amino acids. Germline CDR1 is MDHEN and CDR2 is SYDVKM. Trimming cost V 5 bases and J 6 bases; bases outside gene matches: 11. The CDR3: CASSTLAGPQSDTQYF. The CDR3 DNA sequence: TGTGCCAGCAGTACACTAGCGGGACCCCAGTCGGATACGCAGTATTTT.

The V and J genes are TRBV5-1 and TRBJ2-3; D is unclear. CDR3 length equals 14 residues. The V end was cut by 7 bases, the J end by 1 base, with 13 bases between. Germline CDR1 SGHRS, CDR2 YFSETQ. The CDR3 sequence: CASAANRGTDTQYF. The CDR3 coding sequence is TGCGCCAGCGCGGCCAATCGGGGCACAGATACGCAGTATTTT. Based on the CDR3 plus reference TRBV5-1 and TRBJ2-3, the full variable domain is KAGVTQTPRYLIKTRGQQVTLSCSPISGHRSVSWYQQTPGQGLQFLFEYFSETQRNKGNFPGRFSGRQFSNSRSEMNVSTLELGDSALYLCASAANRGTDTQYFGPGTRLTVL.

This clonotype was seen a few times. The V call is TRBV28, the J call TRBJ2-7; D call uncertain. The CDR3 consists of 14 residues. Germline V gives CDR1 MDHEN, CDR2 SYDVKM. V was shortened by 6 bases and J by 2 bases, with 14 bases between the two germline ends. CDR3 amino acids: CASRGRFSPYEQYF. The CDR3 nucleotides read TGTGCCAGCAGAGGAAGGTTCTCCCCCTACGAGCAGTACTTC.

The chain couples TRBV12-3 or TRBV12-4 to TRBJ2-2; no definite D call. Trimming cost V 3 bases and J 6 bases, with 8 bases left between them. This CDR3 is built from 13 residues. DNA of the CDR3: TGTGCCAGCAGTTTGGGCCTGTCCGGGGAGCTGTTTTTT. Its protein product is CASSLGLSGELFF.